This TCR beta chain is from a study of blood T cell repertoires in COVID-19. About the study: The United States, Italy and Spain were the sources of the acute and convalescent COVID-19 samples. Nucleic acid was either cDNA or gDNA, and it came from T cells, B-cell-depleted T cells, or PBMCs.

The germline V gene encodes CDR1 SNHLY and CDR2 FYNNEI. V lost 5 bases and J lost 6, with 23 bases in between. The CDR3 is made up of 18 amino acids. In the authors' methods: Amplification from reference gene primers served as the basis for estimated nucleated cell counts. The protocol was immunoSEQ multiplex PCR, while the TCRdb copy is restricted to in-frame clones and leaves out a portion. That table is the source of V, J and clone size, and D and trimming were worked out from the DNA. This sample has approximately 130,000 clones, with about 77% found just once. The clonotype was recovered from an elderly man with acute or convalescent COVID-19. Sequencing was carried out using peripheral blood. The genes are TRBV2 and TRBJ1-6; D gene unclear. CDR3 nucleotide sequence: TGTGCCAGCAGTCCTCTCAGTTGGGTAGCCGTCGGTAATTCACCCCTCCACTTT. It is translated as CASSPLSWVAVGNSPLHF.